The 18 T cell receptor beta chains reported below all come from one sample, sequenced in a study of blood T cell repertoires in COVID-19. Generated by immunoSEQ multiplex PCR, the TCRdb table keeps only in-frame clones and is missing some. The table includes around 330,000 clones, around nine tenths detected once. Sequencing was performed on PBMCs or T cells enriched from blood (not recorded which). These receptors all stem from a man in his sixties who had recovered from COVID-19.

The chain has TRBV10-3 and TRBJ1-1; 9 nucleotides align to TRBD1. J gave up 7 bases and V 8 bases, and 8 bases lay outside the gene matches. Germline-derived CDR1 and CDR2 are ENHRY and SYGVKD. This CDR3 is 13 amino acids long. CDR3 residues: CAIRDREGREAFF. The CDR3 DNA is TGTGCCATCCGGGACAGGGAAGGTCGTGAAGCTTTCTTT.

The chain joins TRBV7-9 to TRBJ1-1, with D unclear. This CDR3 is built from 14 residues. Per germline, CDR1 SEHNR and CDR2 FQNEAQ (reference sequence). V lost 1 base to trimming and J lost 1 base, with 7 bases between them. In DNA, the CDR3 is TGTGCCAGCAGCTTAGGGGCAGAGAACACTGAAGCTTTCTTT. Translating it yields CASSLGAENTEAFF.

This chain connects TRBV7-3 to TRBJ2-3; the D gene is possibly TRBD2 (6 bases). Looked up from germline, CDR1 is SGHTA and CDR2 is FQGTGA. The CDR3 runs to 13 residues. V was trimmed by 6 bases and J by 2 bases, leaving 9 bases between them. The CDR3 loop reads CASREGSTDTQYF. In nucleotides, the CDR3 is TGTGCCAGCAGGGAGGGGTCCACAGATACGCAGTATTTT. Filled out from reference TRBV7-3 and TRBJ2-3, the complete variable domain reads GAGVSQTPSNKVTEKGKYVELRCDPISGHTALYWYRQSLGQGPEFLIYFQGTGAADDSGLPNDRFFAVRPEGSVSTLKIQRTERGDSAVYLCASREGSTDTQYFGPGTRLTVL.

The chain combines TRBV27 with TRBJ2-1, with 10 bases matching TRBD2. Per germline, CDR1 MNHEY and CDR2 SMNVEV (reference sequence). V was pared by 8 bases and J by 6 bases, with 10 bases of the junction left unmatched. The CDR3 covers 15 residues. The chain's CDR3 is CASQTGTSVFNEQFF. In DNA form, the CDR3 reads TGTGCCAGCCAGACCGGGACTAGCGTTTTCAATGAGCAGTTCTTC.

This sequence joins TRBV29-1 and TRBJ2-1, with D perhaps matching TRBD2 (6 bases). Germline V gene sequence: CDR1 SQVTM, CDR2 ANQGSEA. Trimming took 4 bases from V and 11 from J, leaving 12 bases between them. This CDR3 spans 11 amino acids. The chain's CDR3 is CSVGTGTQQFF. CDR3 sequence (DNA): TGCAGCGTTGGCACCGGGACTCAGCAGTTCTTC.

This chain joins TRBV11-3 and TRBJ2-2, with D perhaps TRBD1 (6 bases). The V gene's germline CDR1 is SGHNT and CDR2 YENEEA. The V and J ends lost 0 bases and 5 bases respectively, with 19 bases between them. This CDR3 contains 18 residues. The CDR3 protein is CASSLDSFRTASTGELFF. The DNA for the CDR3 is TGTGCCAGCAGCTTAGACTCTTTTAGGACAGCATCTACCGGGGAGCTGTTTTTT.

The rearrangement links TRBV7-6 to TRBJ2-3; 10 positions agree with TRBD2. Unmatched junction bases numbered 1, after V lost 1 base and J lost 3 bases. Germline V gene data show CDR1 as SGHVS and CDR2 as FNYEAQ. The CDR3 is 15 amino acids. The CDR3 bases are TGTGCCAGCAGCTTAGGACTAGCGGGTACAGATACGCAGTATTTT. It translates to CASSLGLAGTDTQYF.

The J gene is TRBJ1-5, the V gene TRBV19, with D possibly being TRBD1 (5 bases). This CDR3 is built from 15 residues. The germline CDR1 and CDR2 sequences are LNHDA and SQIVND (reference sequence). V was cut by 3 bases and J by 2 bases, with 11 bases left in between. DNA of the CDR3: TGTGCCAGTAGTATGCTAGGAGGGGGCAATCAGCCCCAGCATTTT. This sequence encodes CASSMLGGGNQPQHF.

The V and J genes are TRBV5-1 and TRBJ1-1; D may be TRBD1 (5 bases). Germline CDR1 reads SGHRS; CDR2 reads YFSETQ. V was cut by 2 bases and J by 0 bases, with 11 bases left in between. CDR3 length equals 15 residues. CDR3: CASSLAGWMNTEAFF. CDR3 DNA: TGCGCCAGCAGCTTAGCAGGGTGGATGAACACTGAAGCTTTCTTT.

As for this clone: Other DNA sequences of this sample code for an identical CDR3. The CDR3 DNA sequence: TGTGCCAGCAGCCCGAGACAGGGGAATTCACCCCTCCACTTT. Its translation is CASSPRQGNSPLHF. The chain combines TRBV3-1 (or the pseudogene TRBV3-2) with TRBJ1-6, with TRBD1 matching over 8 bases. The CDR3 length is 14 residues. Germline V gene lookup returns CDR1 LGHDT and CDR2 YNNKEL (reference sequence). V was clipped by 4 bases and J by 7 bases; unmatched bases: 3.

The chain employs TRBV11-2 and TRBJ2-3; 11 positions agree with TRBD2. With 5 bases clipped from V and 2 bases from J, the junction kept 6 bases outside the gene matches. The V gene's germline CDR1 is SGHAT and CDR2 FQNNGV. The CDR3 runs to 16 residues. The CDR3 sequence is CASSEGLAANTDTQYF. The CDR3, as DNA: TGTGCCAGCAGCGAGGGACTAGCGGCGAACACAGATACGCAGTATTTT.

The chain is built from TRBV9 and TRBJ1-6; 10 nucleotides line up with TRBD1. The CDR3 is 15 residues long. J lost 10 bases, V lost 3 bases, and 7 bases had no gene match. Germline-derived CDR1 and CDR2 are SGDLS and YYNGEE. CDR3 DNA sequence: TGTGCCAGCAGCGCCTCGGGGACAGGGGACTCACCCCTCCACTTT. Translated: CASSASGTGDSPLHF.

This clone came up a few times. The chain links TRBV5-1 to TRBJ1-1; unclear D gene. Germline CDR1 reads SGHRS; CDR2 reads YFSETQ. Trimming took 7 bases from V and 0 from J, leaving 13 bases between them. The CDR3 extends over 14 amino acids. The CDR3 reads CASAKGRVNTEAFF. In nucleotides, the CDR3 is TGCGCCAGCGCTAAAGGCCGGGTGAACACTGAAGCTTTCTTT.

This rearrangement joins TRBV14 to TRBJ2-5; a possible D gene is TRBD1 (5 bases). CDR1 SGHDN and CDR2 FVKESK come from the germline V gene. The CDR3 is 13 residues long. The V end lost 2 bases, the J end lost 2 bases, and 6 bases lay between the germline ends. This CDR3 is CASSQYRQETQYF. The CDR3 region has the DNA TGTGCCAGCAGCCAATACAGGCAAGAGACCCAGTACTTC.

This chain joins TRBV5-1 and TRBJ1-5; TRBD1 aligns across 12 bases. Germline V lookup: CDR1 SGHRS, CDR2 YFSETQ. CDR3 size: 16 residues. V lost 0 bases to trimming and J lost 6 bases; unmatched junction nucleotides: 4. The CDR3: CASSLDGTGGVQPQHF. In DNA, the CDR3 is TGCGCCAGCAGCTTGGATGGGACAGGGGGCGTTCAGCCCCAGCATTTT. The whole variable domain, remainder taken from reference TRBV5-1 and TRBJ1-5, is KAGVTQTPRYLIKTRGQQVTLSCSPISGHRSVSWYQQTPGQGLQFLFEYFSETQRNKGNFPGRFSGRQFSNSRSEMNVSTLELGDSALYLCASSLDGTGGVQPQHFGDGTRLSIL.

V usage is TRBV30 and J usage is TRBJ2-7; TRBD1 matches 8 bases. The CDR3 is 13 amino acids. V trimming: 2 bases; J trimming: 2 bases; junction bases outside the gene matches: 2. Germline V gene sequence: CDR1 GTSNPN, CDR2 SVGIG (reference sequence). The CDR3 DNA reads as TGTGCCTGGAGTCCAGGGGGCCCCTACGAGCAGTACTTC. Translating gives CAWSPGGPYEQYF.

V is TRBV15 and J is TRBJ1-5, with D unresolved. The V end was cut by 1 base, the J end by 7 bases, with 8 bases between. Germline V gene data show CDR1 as LNHNV and CDR2 as YYDKDF (reference sequence). The CDR3 runs to 13 residues. CDR3 residues: CATSRGFGQPQHF. The CDR3 bases are TGTGCCACCAGCAGAGGGTTCGGGCAGCCCCAGCATTTT.

The rearrangement links TRBV5-1 to TRBJ1-2; the match to TRBD1 covers 8 bases. V trimming: 2 bases; J trimming: 8 bases; junction bases outside the gene matches: 14. Germline CDR1 SGHRS, CDR2 YFSETQ. The CDR3 has 16 amino acids. The CDR3 DNA reads TGCGCCAGCAGCTTTGGTACAGGGGGGCCCTCCTGGGGCTACACCTTC. Translated, it gives CASSFGTGGPSWGYTF. The whole variable domain, filled in from reference TRBV5-1 and TRBJ1-2, reads KAGVTQTPRYLIKTRGQQVTLSCSPISGHRSVSWYQQTPGQGLQFLFEYFSETQRNKGNFPGRFSGRQFSNSRSEMNVSTLELGDSALYLCASSFGTGGPSWGYTFGSGTRLTVV.